These 23 T cell receptor beta chains came from one sample sequenced in a study of blood T cell repertoires in COVID-19. Method: immunoSEQ multiplex PCR; TCRdb's copy keeps in-frame clones and lacks some. The table lists 200,000 to 250,000 clones, approximately 90% of them singletons. What was sequenced was peripheral blood. These receptors originate from a man younger than 45 who had recovered from COVID-19.

This sequence joins TRBV7-2 and TRBJ2-7; possibly TRBD1 for D (6 bases). Germline V gene sequence: CDR1 SGHTA, CDR2 FQGNSA. V lost 4 bases and J lost 0, with 10 bases in between. The CDR3 totals 14 residues. CDR3: CASSYNRVSYEQYF. DNA for the CDR3: TGTGCCAGCAGCTACAACAGGGTCTCCTACGAGCAGTACTTC.

V usage is TRBV5-1 and J usage is TRBJ1-1, with D tentatively TRBD1 (6 bases). The CDR3 covers 15 residues. Trimming shortened V by 3 bases and J by 0 bases, and 12 bases separated the two germline ends. Looked up from germline, CDR1 is SGHRS and CDR2 is YFSETQ. CDR3 residues: CASSSTGYMNTEAFF. CDR3 coding DNA: TGCGCCAGCAGCTCGACAGGTTACATGAACACTGAAGCTTTCTTT.

The chain combines TRBV7-2 with TRBJ1-5; D is unclear. Germline CDR1 is SGHTA and CDR2 is FQGNSA. The CDR3 covers 15 residues. The V and J ends lost 3 bases and 2 bases respectively, with 11 bases between them. Written as DNA, the CDR3 is TGTGCCAGCAGCTTCTTAAGCCGGGGCAATCAGCCCCAGCATTTT. Its translation: CASSFLSRGNQPQHF.

This clone was detected once. The chain uses TRBV6-2 or TRBV6-3 and TRBJ1-2; D may be TRBD1 (5 bases). The CDR3 runs 15 residues. Germline lookup yields CDR1 MNHEY and CDR2 SVGEGT. The V and J ends lost 4 bases and 0 bases respectively, with 12 bases between them. CDR3 sequence: CASSWAGRANYGYTF. The CDR3 nucleotides are TGTGCCAGCAGTTGGGCAGGGCGAGCTAACTATGGCTACACCTTC.

This clone has just one count. The rearrangement joins TRBV4-1 to TRBJ1-2; 9 positions agree with TRBD1. This CDR3 contains 20 residues. Trimming cost V 0 bases and J 4 bases; bases outside gene matches: 18. The germline V gene encodes CDR1 MGHRA and CDR2 YSYEKL. This CDR3 reads CASSQDRWTGTGRRGYGYTF. CDR3 coding DNA: TGCGCCAGCAGCCAAGATCGGTGGACCGGGACAGGGAGGAGAGGCTATGGCTACACCTTC.

The rearrangement links TRBV14 to TRBJ2-3; a weak D match, TRBD2 (5 bases). This CDR3 is 15 amino acids long. V was shortened by 5 bases and J by 0 bases, with 12 bases between the two germline ends. Looked up from germline, CDR1 is SGHDN and CDR2 is FVKESK. Here the CDR3 reads CASSLRAQSTDTQYF. The CDR3 nucleotides read TGTGCCAGCAGCTTGAGGGCCCAAAGCACAGATACGCAGTATTTT.

This chain links TRBV4-3 with TRBJ2-3, with TRBD2 identical over 11 bases. Per the germline V gene, CDR1 is LGHNA and CDR2 is YSLEER. The J segment lost 7 bases and the V segment lost 6 bases, leaving 9 bases of the junction unmatched. The CDR3 runs to 15 residues. The CDR3 nucleotides are TGCGCCAGCAGTCCGACTAGCGGGGTACTCTATACGCAGTATTTT. Protein sequence: CASSPTSGVLYTQYF.

The chain couples TRBV18 to TRBJ2-1; a possible D gene is TRBD1 (6 bases). V lost 6 bases, J lost 6 bases, and 15 bases lay in between. The CDR3 extends over 14 amino acids. Germline CDR1 KGHSH, CDR2 LQKENI. The CDR3: CASSQQGSSNEQFF. In nucleotides, the CDR3 is TGTGCCAGCTCTCAACAGGGTTCCAGCAATGAGCAGTTCTTC.

This clone was counted between two and nine times. This rearrangement joins TRBV6-1 to TRBJ1-5; D is possibly TRBD1 (6 bases). The CDR3 is 16 residues long. CDR1 and CDR2 from the germline V gene are MNHNS and SASEGT. V lost 4 bases and J 6 bases, leaving 19 bases between the germline ends. CDR3 coding DNA: TGTGCCAGCAGTGCCCAACCACCGGGGGGCGGTCAGCCCCAGCATTTT. Its translation is CASSAQPPGGGQPQHF.

This clone was seen a few times. This rearrangement joins TRBV11-2 to TRBJ1-1; no firm D call. The CDR3 is 14 residues long. V gave up 2 bases and J gave up 5 bases, with 12 bases separating them. From germline, CDR1 is SGHAT and CDR2 FQNNGV. The DNA of the CDR3 is TGTGCCAGCAGCTTACCCCTAGCGGGAACTGAAGCTTTCTTT. This sequence encodes CASSLPLAGTEAFF. The whole variable domain, remainder taken from reference TRBV11-2 and TRBJ1-1, is EAGVAQSPRYKIIEKRQSVAFWCNPISGHATLYWYQQILGQGPKLLIQFQNNGVVDDSQLPKDRFSAERLKGVDSTLKIQPAKLEDSAVYLCASSLPLAGTEAFFGQGTRLTVV.

The chain carries TRBV19 and TRBJ1-2; perhaps TRBD1 as D (6 bases). V shed 7 bases and J shed 3 bases, with 9 bases lying between them. The CDR3 is made up of 12 amino acids. Germline V gene sequence: CDR1 LNHDA, CDR2 SQIVND (reference sequence). DNA of the CDR3: TGTGCCAGTAAGAAGGGGGACTATGGCTACACCTTC. It specifies CASKKGDYGYTF.

The chain has TRBV4-1 and TRBJ2-1, with 12 bases identical to TRBD2. The ends lost 4 bases at V and 1 base at J; junction bases unmatched: 5. Germline V gene sequence: CDR1 MGHRA, CDR2 YSYEKL. The CDR3 extends over 17 amino acids. The CDR3 DNA reads as TGCGCCAGCAGCCGACTAGCGGGGGTTCGGTCCTACAATGAGCAGTTCTTC. Its protein product is CASSRLAGVRSYNEQFF.

This chain connects TRBV7-9 to TRBJ2-7; maybe TRBD1 (6 bases). The CDR3 runs to 14 residues. Trimming left V 5 bases short and J 5 bases short, with 16 bases between. Per germline, CDR1 SEHNR and CDR2 FQNEAQ (reference sequence). The CDR3 sequence: CASSPQNTGHEQYF. The CDR3 DNA sequence: TGTGCCAGCAGCCCGCAAAACACAGGGCACGAGCAGTACTTC.

The rearrangement links TRBV5-6 to TRBJ2-2; possibly TRBD1 for D (6 bases). CDR3 length equals 14 residues. Germline assignment: CDR1 SGHDT and CDR2 YYEEEE. Trimming left V 6 bases short and J 4 bases short, with 13 bases between. CDR3 sequence reads: CASTRVGGTGELFF. The CDR3 region has the DNA TGTGCCAGCACCCGGGTAGGGGGCACCGGGGAGCTGTTTTTT.

The V and J genes are TRBV7-9 and TRBJ1-6, with TRBD1 as a possible D gene (6 bases). The length of the CDR3 is 15 residues. Deletions cut 0 bases from V and 8 bases from J, with 11 bases between. Germline V gives CDR1 SEHNR, CDR2 FQNEAQ (reference sequence). The chain's CDR3 is CASSLAPGVHSPLHF. The CDR3 coding sequence is TGTGCCAGCAGCTTAGCCCCAGGGGTACATTCACCCCTCCACTTT.

The CDR3 nucleotides read TGCGCCAGCAGCCAAGTGGGACAGAGTGAAGCTTTCTTT. Its protein is CASSQVGQSEAFF. The chain employs TRBV4-1 and TRBJ1-1, with 7 bases that match TRBD1. This CDR3 is built from 13 residues. Per germline, CDR1 MGHRA and CDR2 YSYEKL. V was clipped by 1 base and J by 7 bases; unmatched bases: 3.

This rearrangement joins TRBV19 to TRBJ1-1, with 8 bases lining up with TRBD1. Germline CDR1 LNHDA, CDR2 SQIVND (reference sequence). The junction had 14 bases not matched to a gene; V was cut back by 2 bases and J by 6 bases. The CDR3 is made up of 17 amino acids. CDR3 coding DNA: TGTGCCAGTAGTATACGTCCCGGGACAGGATCCGGGCCTGAAGCTTTCTTT. Protein sequence: CASSIRPGTGSGPEAFF.

The chain links TRBV4-3 to TRBJ2-3; possible D gene TRBD2, 6 bases. The CDR3 length is 16 residues. V was trimmed by 0 bases and J by 1 base, leaving 11 bases between them. Per the germline V gene, CDR1 is LGHNA and CDR2 is YSLEER. CDR3 in DNA: TGCGCCAGCAGCCAAGATTGGGGCGGGGGCACAGATACGCAGTATTTT. Amino acid sequence: CASSQDWGGGTDTQYF.

This chain links TRBV9 with TRBJ1-2, with D tentatively TRBD1 (5 bases). The CDR3 loop spans 12 amino acids. Trimming left V 0 bases short and J 8 bases short, with 8 bases between. Germline loops: CDR1 SGDLS, CDR2 YYNGEE. In nucleotides, the CDR3 is TGTGCCAGCAGCGTAGAGACAGAAGGCTACACCTTC. It specifies CASSVETEGYTF.

V and J are TRBV6-5 and TRBJ1-1; TRBD1 might be the D (5 bases). Trimming pared 7 bases from V and 0 bases from J, leaving 15 bases between. CDR3 length equals 15 residues. In germline, CDR1 is MNHEY, CDR2 SVGAGI. CDR3 residues: CASTPIQALNTEAFF. CDR3 sequence (DNA): TGTGCCAGCACTCCGATACAGGCCTTGAACACTGAAGCTTTCTTT.

The rearrangement uses TRBV5-1 and TRBJ2-1, with 7 bases fitting TRBD1. CDR3 size: 14 residues. The trim removed 0 bases at V and 4 bases at J, leaving 1 base unmatched. The V gene's germline CDR1 is SGHRS and CDR2 YFSETQ. The CDR3 DNA sequence: TGCGCCAGCAGCTTGGAGGGACAGTACAATGAGCAGTTCTTC. Encoded protein: CASSLEGQYNEQFF.

The chain employs TRBV5-4 and TRBJ1-4, with D perhaps TRBD1 (5 bases). This CDR3 contains 16 residues. Trimming took 1 base from V and 0 from J, leaving 10 bases between them. Germline CDR1 SGHNT, CDR2 YYREEE (reference sequence). CDR3 sequence: CASSLTGDATNEKLFF. Written as DNA, the CDR3 is TGTGCCAGCAGCTTGACAGGAGACGCAACTAATGAAAAACTGTTTTTT.

The rearrangement links TRBV7-9 to TRBJ1-1; no definite D call. Germline CDR1 reads SEHNR; CDR2 reads FQNEAQ (reference sequence). The CDR3 consists of 13 residues. V dropped 11 bases and J dropped 4 bases, with 17 bases sitting between them. The CDR3, as DNA: TGTGCCCTGTCGCGGGGAGGCGGCACTGAAGCTTTCTTT. The encoded protein is CALSRGGGTEAFF. Supplemented by reference TRBV7-9 and TRBJ1-1, the full variable domain reads DTGVSQNPRHKITKRGQNVTFRCDPISEHNRLYWYRQTLGQGPEFLTYFQNEAQLEKSRLLSDRFSAERPKGSFSTLEIQRTEQGDSAMYLCALSRGGGTEAFFGQGTRLTVV.